These 30 T cell receptor beta chains came from one sample sequenced in a study of CD8 T cell repertoires and HIV-1 epitope variants. Here immunoSEQ multiplex PCR was the method, and the copy in TCRdb shows in-frame clones only, minus some. The sample records some 4,400 clones, roughly three fifths being singletons. No antigen is known for these receptors. The material sequenced was cultured CD8+ T cells derived from PBMCs. The source is a male donor with HIV.

The V and J genes are TRBV19 and TRBJ2-2; D remains ambiguous. CDR3 length: 12 amino acids. V lost 3 bases and J 5 bases, leaving 4 bases between the germline ends. Germline lookup yields CDR1 LNHDA and CDR2 SQIVND (reference sequence). CDR3 loop: CASSITTGELFF. The CDR3 nucleotides read TGTGCCAGTAGTATCACAACCGGGGAGCTGTTTTTT.

The chain links TRBV27 to TRBJ2-2; the match to TRBD1 covers 7 bases. Per germline, CDR1 MNHEY and CDR2 SMNVEV (reference sequence). The V gene end was trimmed by 4 bases and the J gene end by 8 bases; junction bases not matched to a gene: 19. This CDR3 is built from 18 residues. CDR3 nucleotide sequence: TGTGCCAGCAGTTCAACAACAACGAGTACAGGGGCGGTGGGGGAGCTGTTTTTT. This codes for CASSSTTTSTGAVGELFF.

The CDR3 DNA sequence: TGTGCCAGCAGCTATGGGTCAGGGGGGGATGAAGCTTTCTTT. Its protein product is CASSYGSGGDEAFF. This sequence joins TRBV7-9 and TRBJ1-1, with 7 bases that match TRBD1. The junction had 9 bases not matched to a gene; V was cut back by 4 bases and J by 7 bases. Germline V lookup: CDR1 SEHNR, CDR2 FQNEAQ (reference sequence). The CDR3 is 14 amino acids.

The chain uses TRBV4-3 and TRBJ1-2; the match to TRBD1 covers 10 bases. V was pared by 0 bases and J by 4 bases, with 11 bases of the junction left unmatched. CDR3 size: 18 residues. Looked up from germline, CDR1 is LGHNA and CDR2 is YSLEER. CDR3 in DNA: TGCGCCAGCAGCCAAGATCGGTTGGGGACAGGGGCCTCCTATGGCTACACCTTC. This encodes CASSQDRLGTGASYGYTF.

The chain links TRBV5-1 to TRBJ1-2; TRBD1 agrees at 9 bases. The germline V gene encodes CDR1 SGHRS and CDR2 YFSETQ. The CDR3 sequence is 14 residues long. Trimming at V came to 0 bases and at J to 4 bases, leaving 1 base not matched to a gene. CDR3 nucleotide sequence: TGCGCCAGCAGCTTGGGGACAGGGGCCTATGGCTACACCTTC. The encoded protein is CASSLGTGAYGYTF.

This clone ranks as large. The CDR3 bases are TGTGCCAGCAGCGTAGGGGAGGCTGGGTATAATTCACCCCTCCACTTT. Translated: CASSVGEAGYNSPLHF. The chain links TRBV9 to TRBJ1-6; D not resolved. The germline V gene has CDR1 SGDLS and CDR2 YYNGEE. Trimming pared 0 bases from V and 4 bases from J, leaving 11 bases between. The length of the CDR3 is 16 residues.

The chain uses TRBV5-1 and TRBJ1-3; possibly TRBD1 for D (5 bases). Per germline, CDR1 SGHRS and CDR2 YFSETQ. This CDR3 has 15 residues. V was cut by 0 bases and J by 0 bases, with 7 bases left in between. CDR3 coding DNA: TGCGCCAGCAGCTTGGGGGACGACTCTGGAAACACCATATATTTT. This translates into CASSLGDDSGNTIYF.

This chain uses TRBV5-8 with TRBJ2-7; D is unresolved. The CDR3 length is 15 residues. The V end was cut by 7 bases, the J end by 3 bases, with 20 bases between. Germline V CDR1 and CDR2: SGHTS, YDEGEE. CDR3 DNA: TGTGCCAGCGGACCTATAGGTGCAGTCAACTACGAGCAGTACTTC. This codes for CASGPIGAVNYEQYF. Full variable domain (rest looked up from reference TRBV5-8 and TRBJ2-7): EAGVTQSPTHLIKTRGQQATLRCSPISGHTSVYWYQQALGLGLQFLLWYDEGEERNRGNFPPRFSGRQFPNYSSELNVNALELEDSALYLCASGPIGAVNYEQYFGPGTRLTVT.

The chain joins TRBV21-1 to TRBJ1-4; the DNA was not used to check the table's D call, TRBD1. TRBV21-1 is an annotated pseudogene. This CDR3 has 14 amino acids. The CDR3 coding sequence is TGTGCCAGGGACAGGGGGCCTACTAATGAAAAACTGTTTTTT. Translated, it gives CARDRGPTNEKLFF.

The chain joins TRBV29-1 to TRBJ1-4; 8 nucleotides agree with TRBD1. Germline lookup yields CDR1 SQVTM and CDR2 ANQGSEA. The CDR3 consists of 15 residues. The V segment lost 0 bases and the J segment 7 bases; nucleotides outside the gene matches: 7. CDR3 sequence (DNA): TGCAGCGTTGAAGAGGTGGGACAGGAGGGTGAAAAACTGTTTTTT. Encoded protein: CSVEEVGQEGEKLFF.

This chain connects TRBV9 to TRBJ1-1; TRBD1 matches 10 bases. Germline V gene sequence: CDR1 SGDLS, CDR2 YYNGEE. The CDR3 is 16 amino acids. The V segment lost 0 bases and the J segment 0 bases; nucleotides outside the gene matches: 2. For the CDR3, the DNA is TGTGCCAGCAGCGTAGGGGACAGGGGCTTGAACACTGAAGCTTTCTTT. Amino acid sequence: CASSVGDRGLNTEAFF.

This clone showed up just a few times. The rearrangement joins TRBV15 to TRBJ1-1; perhaps TRBD1 as D (5 bases). The CDR3 sequence is 15 residues long. In germline, CDR1 is LNHNV, CDR2 YYDKDF (reference sequence). Trimming cost V 0 bases and J 1 base, with 9 bases left between them. The CDR3 DNA is TGTGCCACCAGCAGAGATCGGGGCGAGAACACTGAAGCTTTCTTT. The encoded protein is CATSRDRGENTEAFF. The full variable domain, rest sourced from reference TRBV15 and TRBJ1-1, is DAMVIQNPRYQVTQFGKPVTLSCSQTLNHNVMYWYQQKSSQAPKLLFHYYDKDFNNEADTPDNFQSRRPNTSFCFLDIRSPGLGDTAMYLCATSRDRGENTEAFFGQGTRLTVV.

This clone has just a few counts. V usage is TRBV5-1 and J usage is TRBJ1-5; 7 bases are shared with TRBD1. Germline-derived CDR1 and CDR2 are SGHRS and YFSETQ. This CDR3 contains 13 residues. After removal of 4 bases from V and 5 bases from J, the junction contained 3 bases not matched to a gene. The CDR3 DNA is TGCGCCAGCAGCCCGACAGGGCATCAGCCCCAGCATTTT. This gives the protein CASSPTGHQPQHF.

V is TRBV5-1 and J is TRBJ2-3; 8 bases line up with TRBD2. The germline V gene has CDR1 SGHRS and CDR2 YFSETQ. The CDR3 covers 11 residues. Germline trimming cut 6 bases from V and 11 bases from J; bases unmatched to any gene: 5. As DNA, the CDR3 is TGCGCCAGCAAGGGCGCGGGAGGGCAGTATTTT. The encoded protein is CASKGAGGQYF.

This clone has a handful of counts. The rearrangement links TRBV19 to TRBJ1-5, with 8 bases lining up with TRBD1. This CDR3 region has 15 residues. The germline V gene has CDR1 LNHDA and CDR2 SQIVND (reference sequence). V was clipped by 5 bases and J by 2 bases; unmatched bases: 5. CDR3 nucleotide sequence: TGTGCCAGTAGTGGTGGACAGGGTGGCAATCAGCCCCAGCATTTT. This encodes CASSGGQGGNQPQHF. The full variable domain, with the rest looked up from reference TRBV19 and TRBJ1-5, is DGGITQSPKYLFRKEGQNVTLSCEQNLNHDAMYWYRQDPGQGLRLIYYSQIVNDFQKGDIAEGYSVSREKKESFPLTVTSAQKNPTAFYLCASSGGQGGNQPQHFGDGTRLSIL.

V and J are TRBV9 and TRBJ1-4; 10 bases match TRBD1. This CDR3 comprises 16 residues. The trim removed 7 bases at V and 4 bases at J, leaving 10 bases unmatched. Per germline, CDR1 SGDLS and CDR2 YYNGEE. The CDR3 nucleotides are TGTGCCAGCTCCTCGGGACAGGGGACCCTTAATGAAAAACTGTTTTTT. Its protein product is CASSSGQGTLNEKLFF.

The chain links TRBV2 to TRBJ1-3, with a possible D match to TRBD1 (6 bases). This CDR3 is 14 amino acids long. CDR1 is SNHLY, CDR2 FYNNEI, per germline. Deletions cut 8 bases from V and 0 bases from J, with 11 bases between. CDR3 in amino acids: CASPYRDSGNTIYF. The CDR3 DNA follows: TGTGCCAGCCCTTACAGGGACTCTGGAAACACCATATATTTT.

The chain couples TRBV25-1 to TRBJ1-4, with 9 bases matching TRBD1. This CDR3 region has 13 residues. The germline CDR1 and CDR2 sequences are MGHDK and SYGVNS. V was clipped by 8 bases and J by 6 bases; unmatched bases: 4. The CDR3 bases are TGTGCCAGCTCCGGGACAGGGTATGAAAAACTGTTTTTT. It translates to CASSGTGYEKLFF.

The chain is built from TRBV28 and TRBJ2-1; D not certain. Trimming took off 4 bases at V and 9 bases at J, with 10 bases between the two ends. This CDR3 is 12 amino acids long. Germline V lookup: CDR1 MDHEN, CDR2 SYDVKM. This chain's CDR3 is CASSWGSVEQFF. As DNA, the CDR3 is TGTGCCAGCAGTTGGGGTAGTGTTGAGCAGTTCTTC. The full variable domain, in which reference TRBV28 and TRBJ2-1 provide the parts outside the CDR3, is DVKVTQSSRYLVKRTGEKVFLECVQDMDHENMFWYRQDPGLGLRLIYFSYDVKMKEKGDIPEGYSVSREKKERFSLILESASTNQTSMYLCASSWGSVEQFFGPGTRLTVL.

This clone was seen more than once but under ten times. The rearrangement joins TRBV4-3 to TRBJ1-3; D not certain. The CDR3 consists of 15 residues. With 3 bases removed from V and 15 bases from J, the gap between germline ends came to 24 bases. CDR1 is LGHNA and CDR2 is YSLEER in the germline V gene. CDR3 DNA sequence: TGCGCCAGCAGCCAGAACGTAGCGCAAAGGTTAGCTTCATATTTT. It yields the protein CASSQNVAQRLASYF.

This clone was observed a handful of times. The gene calls are TRBV4-3 and TRBJ1-2; no definite D call. The V gene lost 0 bases and the J gene lost 3 bases, with 14 bases spanning the gap. The CDR3 sequence is 16 residues long. Looked up from germline, CDR1 is LGHNA and CDR2 is YSLEER. The CDR3 loop reads CASSQDPPDLDYGYTF. In DNA, the CDR3 is TGCGCCAGCAGCCAAGATCCCCCAGACTTGGACTATGGCTACACCTTC.

This clone was observed a few times. V and J are TRBV5-6 and TRBJ2-7, with TRBD1 matching 10 bases. V lost 0 bases to trimming and J lost 5 bases; unmatched junction nucleotides: 5. Germline V gene sequence: CDR1 SGHDT, CDR2 YYEEEE. The CDR3 contains 15 residues. The DNA for the CDR3 is TGTGCCAGCAGCTTGGGACAGGGGGCGTTTAACGAGCAGTACTTC. Its translation: CASSLGQGAFNEQYF.

The V and J genes are TRBV10-3 and TRBJ2-7; 10 bases line up with TRBD1. From germline, CDR1 is ENHRY and CDR2 SYGVKD. J gave up 0 bases and V 10 bases, and 6 bases lay outside the gene matches. CDR3 size: 14 residues. The CDR3 DNA reads TGTGCCAGCAGACAGGGGGCTTCCTCCTACGAGCAGTACTTC. It codes for CASRQGASSYEQYF.

CDR3 nucleotide sequence: TGTGCCAGCAGTTTAGAGGGACTAGCGGGAGAGGGGGCAGGGGATGAGCAGTTCTTC. Its translation is CASSLEGLAGEGAGDEQFF. The chain combines TRBV28 with TRBJ2-1, with 14 bases that match TRBD2. The CDR3 has 19 residues. Per germline, CDR1 MDHEN and CDR2 SYDVKM. V was pared by 2 bases and J by 8 bases, with 14 bases of the junction left unmatched.

This sequence joins TRBV7-9 and TRBJ1-6; tentative D call: TRBD1 (5 bases). Germline V gives CDR1 SEHNR, CDR2 FQNEAQ (reference sequence). V was clipped by 2 bases and J by 7 bases, with 12 bases between them. The CDR3 has 15 residues. The CDR3 spells CASSLRGDRNSPLHF. In DNA, the CDR3 is TGTGCCAGCAGCTTAAGGGGTGACAGAAATTCACCCCTCCACTTT.

This clone was counted a few times. DNA for the CDR3: TGTGCCAGTAGTACAGGGACCACCTACTACGAGCAGTACTTC. This translates into CASSTGTTYYEQYF. This chain links TRBV19 with TRBJ2-7; either TRBD1 or TRBD2 may fit D (5 bases each). The V end was cut by 4 bases, the J end by 3 bases, with 13 bases between. Germline lookup yields CDR1 LNHDA and CDR2 SQIVND (reference sequence). The CDR3 is 14 amino acids.

The genes are TRBV14 and TRBJ2-1; TRBD1 might be the D (5 bases). The CDR3 runs to 16 residues. Germline CDR1 is SGHDN and CDR2 is FVKESK. Trimming took 4 bases from V and 5 from J, leaving 18 bases between them. The CDR3 coding sequence is TGTGCCAGCAGCCTCACTGGGCAGGGATTGGACAATGAGCAGTTCTTC. Translation gives CASSLTGQGLDNEQFF.

V is TRBV19 and J is TRBJ2-4; 7 nucleotides align to TRBD2. Germline CDR1 reads LNHDA; CDR2 reads SQIVND (reference sequence). Trimming took 2 bases from V and 4 from J; bases not matched to a gene: 8. The CDR3 covers 16 residues. CDR3 DNA: TGTGCCAGTAGTATAATAGTGCGGGGGTATAAAAACATTCAGTACTTC. This gives the protein CASSIIVRGYKNIQYF.

The CDR3 loop reads CASSLVVAGGRGNEQFF. Here the CDR3 DNA reads TGCGCCAGCAGCTTGGTGGTAGCGGGGGGCAGGGGCAATGAGCAGTTCTTC. The chain employs TRBV5-1 and TRBJ2-1, with TRBD2 matching 10 bases. Trimming at V came to 0 bases and at J to 6 bases, leaving 9 bases not matched to a gene. CDR1 and CDR2 from the germline V gene are SGHRS and YFSETQ. This CDR3 comprises 17 residues. Supplemented by reference TRBV5-1 and TRBJ2-1, the full variable domain reads KAGVTQTPRYLIKTRGQQVTLSCSPISGHRSVSWYQQTPGQGLQFLFEYFSETQRNKGNFPGRFSGRQFSNSRSEMNVSTLELGDSALYLCASSLVVAGGRGNEQFFGPGTRLTVL.

The chain joins TRBV27 to TRBJ2-1; 11 positions match TRBD2. Germline CDR1 reads MNHEY; CDR2 reads SMNVEV (reference sequence). CDR3 length: 15 residues. Germline trimming cut 3 bases from V and 8 bases from J; bases unmatched to any gene: 6. CDR3 nucleotides: TGTGCCAGCAGTTTCCAACTAGCGGGAGAGGATGAGCAGTTCTTC. Encoded protein: CASSFQLAGEDEQFF.